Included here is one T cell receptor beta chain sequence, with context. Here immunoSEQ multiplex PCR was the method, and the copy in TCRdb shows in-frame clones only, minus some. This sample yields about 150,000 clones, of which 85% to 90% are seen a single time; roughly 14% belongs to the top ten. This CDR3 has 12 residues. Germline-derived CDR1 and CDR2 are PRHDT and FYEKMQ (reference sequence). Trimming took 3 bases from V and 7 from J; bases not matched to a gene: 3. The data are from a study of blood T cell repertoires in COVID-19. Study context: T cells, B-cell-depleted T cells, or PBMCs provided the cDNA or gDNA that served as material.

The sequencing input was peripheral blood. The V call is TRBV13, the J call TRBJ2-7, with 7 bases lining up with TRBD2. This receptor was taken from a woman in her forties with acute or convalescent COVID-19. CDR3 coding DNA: TGTGCCAGCAGCTTTCCGCGGGGGGAGCAGTACTTC. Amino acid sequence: CASSFPRGEQYF.